This T cell receptor beta chain stems from a study of identifying expanded T cells in peripheral blood. The method was immunoSEQ multiplex PCR; TCRdb's version includes in-frame clones alone and lacks a portion of them. The table records roughly 82,000 clones, 84% of them present only once. This clone was detected only a few times. CDR1 is GTSNPN, CDR2 SVGIG, per germline (reference sequence). V lost 1 base to trimming and J lost 8 bases; unmatched junction nucleotides: 5. This CDR3 has 13 amino acids. The chain employs TRBV30 and TRBJ1-5, with 7 bases matching TRBD1. The sequence was obtained from a person aged 18 to 69 in good health. Sequencing was performed on blood. CDR3 DNA: TGTGCCTGGAGTGGACAGGGCGGCGAGCCCCAGCATTTT. As protein: CAWSGQGGEPQHF.